Following are 22 T cell receptor beta chains from one sample sequenced in a study of OX40 agonist ivuxolimab in advanced cancers. Profiling relied on immunoSEQ multiplex PCR, and the TCRdb table lists in-frame clones only, not all of them. The table records tens of thousands of clones, 90% of them present only once. The material was CD4+ or CD8+ T cells sorted from blood, obtained in a trial of the OX40 agonist ivuxolimab. The receptor set was obtained from an adult with an advanced solid tumor such as melanoma, head and neck, liver or kidney cancer.

This clone was observed once. The sample has other DNA sequences that encode this CDR3 too. This rearrangement joins TRBV6-1 to TRBJ2-7; D not resolved. The CDR3 spans 12 residues. Trimming took off 3 bases at V and 6 bases at J, with 9 bases between the two ends. Per germline, CDR1 MNHNS and CDR2 SASEGT. The CDR3 region is CASSDGVAEQYF. DNA for the CDR3: TGTGCCAGCAGTGACGGCGTAGCCGAGCAGTACTTC.

The genes are TRBV9 and TRBJ2-5; D is possibly TRBD2 (6 bases). With 0 bases removed from V and 9 bases from J, the gap between germline ends came to 12 bases. CDR1 and CDR2 (germline): SGDLS, YYNGEE. The CDR3 has 13 residues. CDR3 protein: CASSVAGTGAQYF. As DNA, the CDR3 is TGTGCCAGCAGCGTAGCAGGGACGGGGGCCCAGTACTTC.

V gene TRBV18 combines with J gene TRBJ2-6; possible D gene TRBD1, 6 bases. In germline, CDR1 is KGHSH, CDR2 LQKENI. Trimming shortened V by 2 bases and J by 2 bases, and 7 bases separated the two germline ends. This CDR3 contains 15 residues. The CDR3 DNA follows: TGTGCCAGCTCACCAGGGGGCACTGGGGCCAACGTCCTGACTTTC. As protein: CASSPGGTGANVLTF.

The chain employs TRBV6-1 and TRBJ2-1; 10 bases fit TRBD2. CDR3 length: 14 amino acids. Germline V gene lookup returns CDR1 MNHNS and CDR2 SASEGT. Germline trimming cut 4 bases from V and 4 bases from J; bases unmatched to any gene: 1. The CDR3 nucleotides are TGTGCCAGCAGTGGTAGCGGGGGGTACAATGAGCAGTTCTTC. Its translation is CASSGSGGYNEQFF.

This chain connects TRBV29-1 to TRBJ1-1; maybe TRBD1 (5 bases). The V gene lost 2 bases and the J gene lost 3 bases, with 19 bases spanning the gap. Germline CDR1 SQVTM, CDR2 ANQGSEA. The CDR3 consists of 16 residues. The CDR3 bases are TGCAGCGTTGAACACGCCGTATTTGGGGCGGACACTGAAGCTTTCTTT. Protein sequence: CSVEHAVFGADTEAFF. Based on the CDR3 plus reference TRBV29-1 and TRBJ1-1, the full variable domain is SAVISQKPSRDICQRGTSLTIQCQVDSQVTMMFWYRQQPGQSLTLIATANQGSEATYESGFVIDKFPISRPNLTFSTLTVSNMSPEDSSIYLCSVEHAVFGADTEAFFGQGTRLTVV.

The V and J genes are TRBV28 and TRBJ1-1; no clear D. The V gene's germline CDR1 is MDHEN and CDR2 SYDVKM. Trimming shortened V by 4 bases and J by 0 bases, and 6 bases separated the two germline ends. CDR3 size: 13 residues. Here the CDR3 DNA reads TGTGCCAGCAGTTATGAAGTGAACACTGAAGCTTTCTTT. Protein sequence: CASSYEVNTEAFF.

The chain couples TRBV6-5 to TRBJ1-1; D is unclear. V dropped 8 bases and J dropped 4 bases, with 14 bases sitting between them. The CDR3 is 13 residues long. The germline V gene has CDR1 MNHEY and CDR2 SVGAGI. CDR3 nucleotides: TGTGCCAGCTTGGTAGGTCGCGGCACTGAAGCTTTCTTT. Its translation is CASLVGRGTEAFF.

The chain uses TRBV7-2 and TRBJ1-5, with no clear D. Germline V CDR1 and CDR2: SGHTA, FQGNSA. The CDR3 runs to 13 residues. The V end was cut by 0 bases, the J end by 7 bases, with 7 bases between. CDR3 bases: TGTGCCAGCAGCTTAGCGCAGTCCCAGCCCCAGCATTTT. It translates to CASSLAQSQPQHF.

The chain joins TRBV10-3 to TRBJ2-1; D might be TRBD1 (6 bases). V lost 8 bases and J 6 bases, leaving 23 bases between the germline ends. This CDR3 region has 16 residues. Germline CDR1 reads ENHRY; CDR2 reads SYGVKD. CDR3 region: CAIAPRGAFSGNEQFF. The CDR3 bases are TGTGCCATCGCTCCCAGGGGCGCTTTTTCTGGCAATGAGCAGTTCTTC.

The chain employs TRBV19 and TRBJ1-2; D uncertain. Germline V CDR1 and CDR2: LNHDA, SQIVND (reference sequence). Trimming stripped 2 bases from V and 5 bases from J, with 9 bases between. The CDR3 is made up of 13 amino acids. The chain's CDR3 is CASSIRAPYGYTF. Written as DNA, the CDR3 is TGTGCCAGTAGTATACGGGCACCGTATGGCTACACCTTC.

With respect to this clone: At one boundary the junction diverges from the germline segment, which might be a read error. The V and J genes are TRBV7-7 and TRBJ2-7, with D unclear. Germline CDR1 and CDR2: SSHAT and FNYEAQ (reference sequence). The CDR3 spans 12 residues. The CDR3 sequence: CASSLAKYEQYF. The CDR3 bases are TGTGCTAGCAGCTTAGCCAAATACGAGCAGTACTTC.

The chain combines TRBV10-3 with TRBJ2-7; 7 bases map to TRBD1. V lost 5 bases to trimming and J lost 4 bases; unmatched junction nucleotides: 8. Germline CDR1 ENHRY, CDR2 SYGVKD. The CDR3 runs 14 residues. The chain's CDR3 is CAISLDRLQYEQYF. The DNA for the CDR3 is TGTGCCATCAGTCTGGACAGGTTGCAGTACGAGCAGTACTTC.

The J gene is TRBJ2-1, the V gene TRBV11-3; 11 bases line up with TRBD2. This CDR3 is 15 amino acids long. V lost 2 bases, J lost 4 bases, and 1 base stayed unmatched. Germline V gene lookup returns CDR1 SGHNT and CDR2 YENEEA. DNA of the CDR3: TGTGCCAGCAGCTTAAGACTAGCGGGGTACAATGAGCAGTTCTTC. Translation: CASSLRLAGYNEQFF.

This chain joins TRBV5-1 and TRBJ2-3; TRBD1 matches at 9 bases. This CDR3 is built from 15 residues. The trim removed 0 bases at V and 2 bases at J, leaving 1 base unmatched. CDR1 and CDR2 (germline): SGHRS, YFSETQ. The CDR3 here is CASSLGTGATDTQYF. DNA of the CDR3: TGCGCCAGCAGCTTGGGGACAGGGGCCACAGATACGCAGTATTTT.

This chain links TRBV19 with TRBJ1-2; perhaps TRBD1 as D (5 bases). This CDR3 contains 13 residues. Trimming took off 7 bases at V and 2 bases at J, with 11 bases between the two ends. Germline lookup yields CDR1 LNHDA and CDR2 SQIVND (reference sequence). The DNA for the CDR3 is TGTGCCAGTACCTCCGGGGACAACTATGGCTACACCTTC. This gives the protein CASTSGDNYGYTF.

This clone was recorded only once. The rearrangement joins TRBV7-2 to TRBJ2-2; the D is unclear. CDR1 is SGHTA, CDR2 FQGNSA, per germline. The CDR3 spans 15 residues. V lost 3 bases to trimming and J lost 7 bases, with 15 bases between them. CDR3 region: CASSLGSTFGGELFF. CDR3 DNA sequence: TGTGCCAGCAGCTTGGGCTCCACCTTCGGCGGGGAGCTGTTTTTT.

The chain couples TRBV9 to TRBJ2-7, with 10 bases fitting TRBD1. This CDR3 is built from 17 residues. V was pared by 0 bases and J by 5 bases, with 11 bases of the junction left unmatched. CDR1 is SGDLS, CDR2 YYNGEE, per germline. The CDR3 sequence: CASSVGEEGQGYHEQYF. Written as DNA, the CDR3 is TGTGCCAGCAGCGTAGGGGAGGAGGGACAGGGGTACCACGAGCAGTACTTC.

The V call is TRBV4-1, the J call TRBJ2-5; the D gene could be TRBD1 or TRBD2 (5 bases each). The CDR3 totals 15 residues. CDR1 and CDR2 from the germline V gene are MGHRA and YSYEKL. Deletions cut 1 base from V and 5 bases from J, with 14 bases between. For the CDR3, the DNA is TGCGCCAGCAGCCAAGGCCACGAGGGGTGGGAGACCCAGTACTTC. Its translation is CASSQGHEGWETQYF.

This sequence joins TRBV5-6 and TRBJ1-4; 11 bases line up with TRBD1. With V trimmed by 1 base and J by 10 bases, 9 bases remained unmatched. Germline lookup yields CDR1 SGHDT and CDR2 YYEEEE. The CDR3 covers 16 residues. This chain's CDR3 is CASSLCTGQGAGKLFF. CDR3 coding DNA: TGTGCCAGCAGCTTGTGCACAGGACAGGGGGCCGGAAAACTGTTTTTT.

The V and J genes are TRBV29-1 and TRBJ2-5; no clear D. Between the trimmed V and J ends, which lost 1 base and 2 bases, there was a span of 5 bases. The CDR3 consists of 12 residues. CDR1 is SQVTM and CDR2 is ANQGSEA in the germline V gene. The CDR3 region has the DNA TGCAGCGTTGAAGGCCAACAAGAGACCCAGTACTTC. This gives the protein CSVEGQQETQYF. Variable domain in full (rest from reference TRBV29-1 and TRBJ2-5): SAVISQKPSRDICQRGTSLTIQCQVDSQVTMMFWYRQQPGQSLTLIATANQGSEATYESGFVIDKFPISRPNLTFSTLTVSNMSPEDSSIYLCSVEGQQETQYFGPGTRLLVL.

This clone was counted once. The J gene is TRBJ2-2, the V gene TRBV19; D ambiguous. The germline V gene has CDR1 LNHDA and CDR2 SQIVND (reference sequence). V lost 2 bases and J 4 bases, leaving 11 bases between the germline ends. The CDR3 is 15 residues long. The CDR3 DNA reads as TGTGCCAGTAGTATACCTGTGTATCGCACCGGGGAGCTGTTTTTT. Translating gives CASSIPVYRTGELFF. The complete variable domain, with remaining parts taken from reference TRBV19 and TRBJ2-2, reads DGGITQSPKYLFRKEGQNVTLSCEQNLNHDAMYWYRQDPGQGLRLIYYSQIVNDFQKGDIAEGYSVSREKKESFPLTVTSAQKNPTAFYLCASSIPVYRTGELFFGEGSRLTVL.

The gene calls are TRBV11-3 and TRBJ1-2; D gene ambiguous. Trimming took 3 bases from V and 5 from J, leaving 7 bases between them. This CDR3 is built from 12 residues. The germline V gene encodes CDR1 SGHNT and CDR2 YENEEA. The chain's CDR3 is CASSFARYGYTF. The CDR3 DNA reads as TGTGCCAGCAGCTTCGCACGTTATGGCTACACCTTC.